This T cell receptor beta chain stems from a study of T cell responses to AZD1222 COVID-19 vaccine. Study-wide results and caveats: Seropositive status at baseline applied to only 5 to 7 AZD1222 recipients.

This clone showed up just a few times. Its target is unknown. Germline V gene data show CDR1 as SNHLY and CDR2 as FYNNEI. This CDR3 comprises 16 residues. The ends were cut back, 1 base at V and 4 bases at J, with 17 bases in the middle. The method was immunoSEQ multiplex PCR; TCRdb's version includes in-frame clones alone and lacks a portion of them. The repertoire consists of about 76,000 clones, with approximately 80% occurring once and the leading ten covering roughly 29%. The origin of this receptor is an adult who received the MenACWY meningococcal vaccine as a control. This sample comprised peripheral blood, obtained 28 days after the second dose of the MenACWY control vaccine. V gene TRBV2 combines with J gene TRBJ2-7; D call uncertain. The CDR3: CASSEGSGFLLYEQYF. The CDR3 DNA follows: TGTGCCAGCAGTGAAGGTAGTGGGTTTTTATTGTACGAGCAGTACTTC.